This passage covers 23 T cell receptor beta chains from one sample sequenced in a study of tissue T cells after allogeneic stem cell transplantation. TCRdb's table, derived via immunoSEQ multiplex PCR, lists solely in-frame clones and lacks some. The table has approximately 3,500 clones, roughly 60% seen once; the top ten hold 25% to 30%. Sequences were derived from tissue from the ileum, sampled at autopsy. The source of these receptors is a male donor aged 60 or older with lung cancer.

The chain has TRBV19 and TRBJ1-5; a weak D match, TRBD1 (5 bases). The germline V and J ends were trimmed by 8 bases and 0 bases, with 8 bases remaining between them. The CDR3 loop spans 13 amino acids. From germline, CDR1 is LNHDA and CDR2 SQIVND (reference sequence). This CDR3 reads CASGDHSNQPQHF. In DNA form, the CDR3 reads TGTGCCAGTGGGGACCATAGCAATCAGCCCCAGCATTTT.

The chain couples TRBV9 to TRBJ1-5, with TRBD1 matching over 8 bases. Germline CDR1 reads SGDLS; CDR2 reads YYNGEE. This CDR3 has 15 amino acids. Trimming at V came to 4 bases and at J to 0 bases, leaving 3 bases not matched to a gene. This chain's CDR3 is CASSRQGFSNQPQHF. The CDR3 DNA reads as TGTGCCAGCAGCCGACAGGGGTTTAGCAATCAGCCCCAGCATTTT.

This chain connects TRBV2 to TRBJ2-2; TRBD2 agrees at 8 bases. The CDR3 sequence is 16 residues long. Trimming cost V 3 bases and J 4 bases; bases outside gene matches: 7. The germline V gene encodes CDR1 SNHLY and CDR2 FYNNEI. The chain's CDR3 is CASSDRGSGTTGELFF. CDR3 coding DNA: TGTGCCAGCAGTGATAGGGGTAGCGGGACCACCGGGGAGCTGTTTTTT.

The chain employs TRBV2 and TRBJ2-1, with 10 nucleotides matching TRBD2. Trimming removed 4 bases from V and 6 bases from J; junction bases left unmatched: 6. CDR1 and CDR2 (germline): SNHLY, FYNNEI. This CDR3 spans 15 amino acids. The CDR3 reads CASSATSGLFNEQFF. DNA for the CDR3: TGTGCCAGCAGTGCGACTAGCGGGTTATTCAATGAGCAGTTCTTC.

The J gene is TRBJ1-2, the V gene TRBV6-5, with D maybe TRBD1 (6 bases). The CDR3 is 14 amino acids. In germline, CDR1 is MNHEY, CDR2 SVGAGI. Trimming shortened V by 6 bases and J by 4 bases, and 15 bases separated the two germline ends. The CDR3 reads CASSPGQDRYGYTF. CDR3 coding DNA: TGTGCCAGCAGCCCGGGACAAGACCGCTATGGCTACACCTTC.

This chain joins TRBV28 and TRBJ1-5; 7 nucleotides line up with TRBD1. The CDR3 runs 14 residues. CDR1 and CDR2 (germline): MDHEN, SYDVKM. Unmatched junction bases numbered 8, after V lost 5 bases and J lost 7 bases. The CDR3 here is CASSNPGTAQPQHF. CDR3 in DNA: TGTGCCAGCAGTAACCCCGGGACAGCCCAGCCCCAGCATTTT.

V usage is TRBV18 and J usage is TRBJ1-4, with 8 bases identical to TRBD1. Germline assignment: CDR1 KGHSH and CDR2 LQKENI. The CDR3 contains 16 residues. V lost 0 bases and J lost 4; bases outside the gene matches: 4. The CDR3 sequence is CASSPPRTGNNEKLFF. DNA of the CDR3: TGTGCCAGCTCACCACCGAGGACAGGGAATAATGAAAAACTGTTTTTT. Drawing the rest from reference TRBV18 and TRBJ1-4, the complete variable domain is NAGVMQNPRHLVRRRGQEARLRCSPMKGHSHVYWYRQLPEEGLKFMVYLQKENIIDESGMPKERFSAEFPKEGPSILRIQQVVRGDSAAYFCASSPPRTGNNEKLFFGSGTQLSVL.

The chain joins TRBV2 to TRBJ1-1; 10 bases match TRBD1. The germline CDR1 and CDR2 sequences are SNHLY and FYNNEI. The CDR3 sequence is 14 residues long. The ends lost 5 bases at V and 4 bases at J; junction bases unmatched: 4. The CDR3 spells CASSPGQGVTEAFF. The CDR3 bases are TGTGCCAGCAGTCCTGGACAGGGGGTCACTGAAGCTTTCTTT.

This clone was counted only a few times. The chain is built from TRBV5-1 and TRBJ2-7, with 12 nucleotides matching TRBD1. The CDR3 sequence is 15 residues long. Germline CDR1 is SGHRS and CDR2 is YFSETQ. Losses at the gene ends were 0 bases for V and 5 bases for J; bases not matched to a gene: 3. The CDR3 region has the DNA TGCGCCAGCAGCTTGGAGGGACAGGGGGCCGACGAGCAGTACTTC. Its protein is CASSLEGQGADEQYF.

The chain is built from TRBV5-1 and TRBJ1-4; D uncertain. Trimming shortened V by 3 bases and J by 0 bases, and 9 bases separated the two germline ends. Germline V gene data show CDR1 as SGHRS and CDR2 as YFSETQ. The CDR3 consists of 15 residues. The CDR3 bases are TGCGCCAGCAGCTCGGACGGAACAACTAATGAAAAACTGTTTTTT. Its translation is CASSSDGTTNEKLFF.

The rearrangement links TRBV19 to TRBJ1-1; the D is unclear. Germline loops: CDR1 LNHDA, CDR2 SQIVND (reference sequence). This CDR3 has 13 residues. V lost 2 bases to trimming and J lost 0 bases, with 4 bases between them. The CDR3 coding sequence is TGTGCCAGTAGTATACAGTTGAACACTGAAGCTTTCTTT. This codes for CASSIQLNTEAFF.

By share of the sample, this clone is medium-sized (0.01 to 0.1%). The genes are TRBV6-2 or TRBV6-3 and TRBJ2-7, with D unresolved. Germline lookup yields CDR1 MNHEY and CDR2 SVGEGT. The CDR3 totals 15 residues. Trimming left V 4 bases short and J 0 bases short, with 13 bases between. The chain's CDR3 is CASSSPGSPSYEQYF. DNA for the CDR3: TGTGCCAGCAGTTCTCCGGGCTCCCCCTCCTACGAGCAGTACTTC.

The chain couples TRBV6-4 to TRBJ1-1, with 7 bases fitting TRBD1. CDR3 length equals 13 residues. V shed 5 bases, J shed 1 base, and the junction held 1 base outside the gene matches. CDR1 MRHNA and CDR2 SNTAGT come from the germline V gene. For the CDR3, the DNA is TGTGCCAGCAGTAGGACAGGGAACACTGAAGCTTTCTTT. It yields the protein CASSRTGNTEAFF.

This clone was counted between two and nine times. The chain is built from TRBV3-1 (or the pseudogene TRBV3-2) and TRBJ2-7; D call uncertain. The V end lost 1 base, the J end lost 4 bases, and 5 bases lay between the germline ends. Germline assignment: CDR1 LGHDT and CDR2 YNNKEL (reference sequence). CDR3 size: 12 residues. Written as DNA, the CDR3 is TGTGCCAGCAGCCAAGCGAAGTACGAGCAGTACTTC. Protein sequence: CASSQAKYEQYF.

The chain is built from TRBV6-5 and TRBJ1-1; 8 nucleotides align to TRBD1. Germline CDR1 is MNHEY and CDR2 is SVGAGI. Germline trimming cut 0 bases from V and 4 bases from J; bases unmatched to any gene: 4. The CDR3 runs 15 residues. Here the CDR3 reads CASSYSQGASTEAFF. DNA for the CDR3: TGTGCCAGCAGTTACTCTCAGGGGGCCAGCACTGAAGCTTTCTTT.

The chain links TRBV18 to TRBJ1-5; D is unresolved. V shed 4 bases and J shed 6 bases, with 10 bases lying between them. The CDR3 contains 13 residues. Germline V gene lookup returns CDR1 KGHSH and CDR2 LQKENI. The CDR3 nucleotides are TGTGCCAGCTCACTCGGGTACAGTCAGCCCCAGCATTTT. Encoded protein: CASSLGYSQPQHF.

The CDR3 DNA follows: TGTGCCTGGAGCACAGCGGGAGGAAACTACGAGCAGTACTTC. The encoded protein is CAWSTAGGNYEQYF. V usage is TRBV30 and J usage is TRBJ2-7; 9 bases are shared with TRBD2. The CDR3 runs to 14 residues. V lost 3 bases to trimming and J lost 3 bases; unmatched junction nucleotides: 6. Germline CDR1 reads GTSNPN; CDR2 reads SVGIG (reference sequence).

CDR3 sequence (DNA): TGTGCCAGCAGCTATGGACTAGCGCCGTACGAGCAGTACTTC. Its translation is CASSYGLAPYEQYF. The chain combines TRBV5-6 with TRBJ2-7; 9 bases are a match to TRBD2. The junction had 5 bases not matched to a gene; V was cut back by 3 bases and J by 4 bases. The V gene's germline CDR1 is SGHDT and CDR2 YYEEEE. This CDR3 is built from 14 residues.

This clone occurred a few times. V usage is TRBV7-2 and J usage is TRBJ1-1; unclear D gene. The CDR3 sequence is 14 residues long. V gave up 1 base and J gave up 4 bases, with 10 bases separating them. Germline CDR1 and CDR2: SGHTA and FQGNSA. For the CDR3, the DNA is TGTGCCAGCAGCTTAGATCCGAATCCCACTGAAGCTTTCTTT. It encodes CASSLDPNPTEAFF.

CDR3 region: CASSLAQEISSETQYF. Here the CDR3 DNA reads TGTGCCAGCAGCTTAGCGCAGGAAATCTCGTCGGAGACCCAGTACTTC. The rearrangement uses TRBV7-8 and TRBJ2-5; D unclear. Germline-derived CDR1 and CDR2 are SGHVS and FQNEAQ. This CDR3 region has 16 residues. Trimming shortened V by 0 bases and J by 5 bases, and 16 bases separated the two germline ends. Looking up the rest from reference TRBV7-8 and TRBJ2-5 gives the full variable domain: GAGVSQSPRYKVAKRGQDVALRCDPISGHVSLFWYQQALGQGPEFLTYFQNEAQLDKSGLPSDRFFAERPEGSVSTLKIQRTQQEDSAVYLCASSLAQEISSETQYFGPGTRLLVL.

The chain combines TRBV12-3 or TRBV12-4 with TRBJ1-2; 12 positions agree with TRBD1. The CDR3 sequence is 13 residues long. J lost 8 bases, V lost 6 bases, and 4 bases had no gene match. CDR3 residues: CASRQGTGGGYTF. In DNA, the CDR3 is TGTGCCAGCAGACAGGGGACAGGGGGCGGCTACACCTTC.

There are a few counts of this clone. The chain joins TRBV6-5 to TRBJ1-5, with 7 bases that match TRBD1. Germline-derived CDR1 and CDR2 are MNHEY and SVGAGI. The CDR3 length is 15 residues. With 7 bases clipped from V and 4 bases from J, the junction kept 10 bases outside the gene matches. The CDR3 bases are TGTGCCAGCACCAGAGGGGGGACAGCGAATCAGCCCCAGCATTTT. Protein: CASTRGGTANQPQHF.

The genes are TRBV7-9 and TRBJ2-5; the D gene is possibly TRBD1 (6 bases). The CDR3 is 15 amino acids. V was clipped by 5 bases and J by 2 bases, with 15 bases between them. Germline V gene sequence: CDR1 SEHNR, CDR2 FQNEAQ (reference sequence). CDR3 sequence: CASSQGSGGQETQYF. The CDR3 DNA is TGTGCCAGCAGCCAGGGGTCGGGCGGGCAAGAGACCCAGTACTTC.